This passage covers 9 T cell receptor beta chains from one sample sequenced in a study of blood T cell repertoires in COVID-19. Measured with immunoSEQ multiplex PCR; TCRdb has only the in-frame clones, and not every one. Seen here are some 240,000 clones, about 86% observed once, and the top ten hold roughly 4%. Material for sequencing was PBMCs or T cells enriched from blood (not recorded which). All receptors come from a man under 40 with acute COVID-19.

V usage is TRBV27 and J usage is TRBJ2-5; TRBD2 is a possible D gene (8 bases). CDR3 length equals 13 residues. V lost 7 bases and J lost 6, with 15 bases in between. Germline CDR1 is MNHEY and CDR2 is SMNVEV (reference sequence). CDR3 in DNA: TGTGCCAGCACCCGGGAGGGGGCAAAGACCCAGTACTTC. Translating gives CASTREGAKTQYF.

V gene TRBV20-1 combines with J gene TRBJ2-2; the D gene is possibly TRBD1 (7 bases). The CDR3 has 15 amino acids. Germline assignment: CDR1 DFQATT and CDR2 SNEGSKA (reference sequence). V was cut by 3 bases and J by 5 bases, with 16 bases left in between. The CDR3 nucleotides read TGCAGTGCTAGTGCTGGAGGGGGCGGAACCGGGGAGCTGTTTTTT. Residues: CSASAGGGGTGELFF.

The chain has TRBV7-9 and TRBJ2-5; TRBD1 might be the D (5 bases). CDR1 is SEHNR, CDR2 FQNEAQ, per germline (reference sequence). The CDR3 sequence is 13 residues long. With 5 bases removed from V and 1 base from J, the gap between germline ends came to 8 bases. CDR3 in DNA: TGTGCCAGCAGCAAGGACATCCAAGAGACCCAGTACTTC. This translates into CASSKDIQETQYF.

This sequence joins TRBV4-2 and TRBJ2-1; 13 bases map to TRBD2. Germline V CDR1 and CDR2: LGHNA, YNFKEQ. Trimming cost V 3 bases and J 2 bases; bases outside gene matches: 1. The CDR3 has 16 amino acids. The CDR3 region has the DNA TGTGCCAGCAGCCATGGGACTAGCGGGGCCTACAATGAGCAGTTCTTC. Encoded protein: CASSHGTSGAYNEQFF.

V usage is TRBV15 and J usage is TRBJ2-5; the D gene is possibly TRBD1 (6 bases). CDR1 is LNHNV, CDR2 YYDKDF, per germline (reference sequence). The CDR3 length is 16 residues. V shed 4 bases and J shed 1 base, with 16 bases lying between them. CDR3 bases: TGTGCCACCAGCACCCAAGGGTGGACAGCCCAAGAGACCCAGTACTTC. Encoded protein: CATSTQGWTAQETQYF.

Comment on this clone: The identical CDR3 is also encoded by other nucleotide sequences in the sample. The V and J genes are TRBV6-5 and TRBJ1-1; 7 positions agree with TRBD1. V was pared by 7 bases and J by 4 bases, with 6 bases of the junction left unmatched. This CDR3 has 13 amino acids. Germline CDR1 is MNHEY and CDR2 is SVGAGI. The CDR3 bases are TGTGCCAGCATGAGGGGGCGCGGCACTGAAGCTTTCTTT. Protein: CASMRGRGTEAFF.

CDR3 DNA sequence: TGTGCCAGCAGCTTAGATCTAGGAAACACCATATATTTT. Amino acid sequence: CASSLDLGNTIYF. The chain couples TRBV7-8 to TRBJ1-3; no reliable D call. V lost 1 base, J lost 4 bases, and 5 bases lay in between. Germline CDR1 is SGHVS and CDR2 is FQNEAQ. CDR3 length: 13 residues.

The V gene is TRBV7-3, the J gene TRBJ2-5; D might be TRBD2 (5 bases). V was shortened by 5 bases and J by 1 base, with 8 bases between the two germline ends. The CDR3 loop spans 13 amino acids. CDR1 SGHTA and CDR2 FQGTGA come from the germline V gene. Here the CDR3 DNA reads TGTGCCAGCAGCCGCGGGCCCCAAGAGACCCAGTACTTC. It yields the protein CASSRGPQETQYF. The entire variable domain, with the rest obtained from reference TRBV7-3 and TRBJ2-5, is as follows: GAGVSQTPSNKVTEKGKYVELRCDPISGHTALYWYRQSLGQGPEFLIYFQGTGAADDSGLPNDRFFAVRPEGSVSTLKIQRTERGDSAVYLCASSRGPQETQYFGPGTRLLVL.

The gene calls are TRBV10-2 and TRBJ1-1; D is uncertain. The CDR3 runs to 15 residues. V was clipped by 6 bases and J by 3 bases, with 17 bases between them. Germline loops: CDR1 WSHSY, CDR2 SAAADI. The CDR3 spells CASSNLPGKDTEAFF. The CDR3 coding sequence is TGCGCCAGCAGCAACCTCCCGGGAAAGGACACTGAAGCTTTCTTT.